This passage covers 10 T cell receptor beta chains from one sample sequenced in a study of OX40 agonist ivuxolimab in advanced cancers. Here immunoSEQ multiplex PCR was the method, and the copy in TCRdb shows in-frame clones only, minus some. The sample includes 75,000 to 80,000 clones, about 94% of them seen just once. The sample consisted of CD4+ or CD8+ T cells sorted from blood, taken in a trial of the OX40 agonist ivuxolimab. The receptors derive from an adult with an advanced solid tumor such as melanoma, head and neck, liver or kidney cancer.

In DNA form, the CDR3 reads TGTGCCAGCAGTGCCCCGGGCCAGCTGAACACTGAAGCTTTCTTT. This gives the protein CASSAPGQLNTEAFF. V and J are TRBV27 and TRBJ1-1, with D hard to call. Germline-derived CDR1 and CDR2 are MNHEY and SMNVEV (reference sequence). Trimming stripped 5 bases from V and 0 bases from J, with 13 bases between. The CDR3 has 15 residues.

The rearrangement uses TRBV7-6 and TRBJ1-2; TRBD1 might be the D (5 bases). CDR1 and CDR2 from the germline V gene are SGHVS and FNYEAQ. This CDR3 spans 15 amino acids. The V end lost 1 base, the J end lost 4 bases, and 13 bases lay between the germline ends. The CDR3 region is CASSLELGALYGYTF. CDR3 coding DNA: TGTGCCAGCAGCTTAGAACTCGGGGCCCTCTATGGCTACACCTTC. The full variable domain, its missing parts supplied by reference TRBV7-6 and TRBJ1-2, is GAGVSQSPRYKVTKRGQDVALRCDPISGHVSLYWYRQALGQGPEFLTYFNYEAQQDKSGLPNDRFSAERPEGSISTLTIQRTEQRDSAMYRCASSLELGALYGYTFGSGTRLTVV.

This clone occurred once. The V and J genes are TRBV4-1 and TRBJ2-7; weak D call: TRBD1 (6 bases). Germline assignment: CDR1 MGHRA and CDR2 YSYEKL. With 1 base removed from V and 0 bases from J, the gap between germline ends came to 13 bases. This CDR3 has 16 amino acids. The CDR3 DNA sequence: TGCGCCAGCAGCCAAGTGCCAGGGGATCCCTCCTACGAGCAGTACTTC. It codes for CASSQVPGDPSYEQYF.

The V and J genes are TRBV21-1 and TRBJ1-1. TRBV21-1 has pseudogene status. The CDR3 runs 11 residues. CDR3 DNA: TGTGCCAGCGGTGGAGGCACTGAAGCTTTCTTT. Protein sequence: CASGGGTEAFF.

The chain recombines TRBV4-3 with TRBJ2-7, with D uncertain. Trimming removed 0 bases from V and 1 base from J, with 7 bases in between. CDR1 and CDR2 from the germline V gene are LGHNA and YSLEER. The CDR3 covers 14 residues. The CDR3: CASSQDLGSYEQYF. DNA of the CDR3: TGCGCCAGCAGCCAAGATTTGGGGTCCTACGAGCAGTACTTC.

The rearrangement uses TRBV12-2 and TRBJ1-2. TRBV12-2 is a listed pseudogene. CDR3 size: 15 residues. The CDR3 loop is CASRLGEIRERGYTF. The CDR3 nucleotides read TGTGCAAGTCGCTTAGGAGAAATTAGGGAGCGCGGCTACACCTTC.

V is TRBV18 and J is TRBJ1-1; D is uncertain. The germline V and J ends were trimmed by 6 bases and 5 bases, with 16 bases remaining between them. This CDR3 spans 14 amino acids. Germline CDR1 reads KGHSH; CDR2 reads LQKENI. The CDR3 DNA reads as TGTGCCAGCTCTCCCGATCGAGGGTCGACTGAAGCTTTCTTT. This gives the protein CASSPDRGSTEAFF.

This clone was observed once. The chain uses TRBV23-1 and TRBJ1-1; D perhaps matches TRBD1 (6 bases). TRBV23-1 is an ORF, and what it does is uncertain. Trimming took 0 bases from V and 5 from J, leaving 13 bases between them. CDR3 length: 15 amino acids. CDR3 sequence: CASSQSLVRGTEAFF. CDR3 DNA: TGCGCCAGCAGTCAATCTCTTGTGAGGGGGACTGAAGCTTTCTTT.

This clone appeared once. The V gene is TRBV7-2, the J gene TRBJ2-7; no clear D gene. There are 14 residues in the CDR3. Germline loops: CDR1 SGHTA, CDR2 FQGNSA. Trimming took 2 bases from V and 5 from J, leaving 13 bases between them. CDR3 DNA: TGTGCCAGCAGCTTATGGTTGGGCGGCCACGAGCAGTACTTC. Amino acids: CASSLWLGGHEQYF.

V is TRBV2 and J is TRBJ2-3; TRBD2 matches at 10 bases. The germline V gene has CDR1 SNHLY and CDR2 FYNNEI. CDR3 length: 15 residues. With V trimmed by 6 bases and J by 6 bases, 9 bases remained unmatched. The CDR3 bases are TGTGCCAGCAGCGCGAGCGGGAGGGCGAGGGATACGCAGTATTTT. Translating it yields CASSASGRARDTQYF. The whole variable domain, filled in from reference TRBV2 and TRBJ2-3, reads EPEVTQTPSHQVTQMGQEVILRCVPISNHLYFYWYRQILGQKVEFLVSFYNNEISEKSEIFDDQFSVERPDGSNFTLKIRSTKLEDSAMYFCASSASGRARDTQYFGPGTRLTVL.